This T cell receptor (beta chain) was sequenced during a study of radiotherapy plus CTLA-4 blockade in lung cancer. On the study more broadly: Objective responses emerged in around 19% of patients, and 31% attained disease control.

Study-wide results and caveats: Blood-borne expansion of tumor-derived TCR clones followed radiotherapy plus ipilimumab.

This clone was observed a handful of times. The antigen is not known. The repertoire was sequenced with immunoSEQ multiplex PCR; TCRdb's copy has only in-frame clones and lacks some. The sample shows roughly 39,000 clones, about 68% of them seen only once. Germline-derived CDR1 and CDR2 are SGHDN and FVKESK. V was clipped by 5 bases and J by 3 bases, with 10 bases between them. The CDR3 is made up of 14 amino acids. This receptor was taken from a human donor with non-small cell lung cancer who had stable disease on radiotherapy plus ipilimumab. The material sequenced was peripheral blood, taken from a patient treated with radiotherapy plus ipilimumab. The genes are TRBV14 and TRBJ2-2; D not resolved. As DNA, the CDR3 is TGTGCCAGCAGCTCTGGGCCTTACACCGGGGAGCTGTTTTTT. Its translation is CASSSGPYTGELFF.